The source of this T cell receptor (beta chain) is a study of blood T cell repertoires in COVID-19. This table comes from immunoSEQ multiplex PCR, and its TCRdb copy is limited to in-frame clones, with some not included. The table records 250,000 to 400,000 clones, about 87% of them present only once. This CDR3 contains 15 residues. With V trimmed by 7 bases and J by 0 bases, 9 bases remained unmatched. In germline, CDR1 is SNHLY, CDR2 FYNNEI. Donors in Cohort 3 who had recovered were those with two negative PCRs, healthcare professional clearance, or resolution of their symptoms. The chain joins TRBV2 to TRBJ2-7; 7 bases align to TRBD1. Sequenced sample: PBMCs or T cells enriched from blood (not recorded which). The source is a woman in her 30s who had recovered from COVID-19. CDR3 sequence reads: CASTDLQGSSYEQYF. In DNA, the CDR3 is TGTGCCAGCACTGACTTACAGGGGTCCTCCTACGAGCAGTACTTC.